This T cell receptor (beta chain) was sequenced for a study of blood T cell repertoires in COVID-19 (dated by TCRdb to the early 2020s). For context, the study as a whole: Samples covering the acute and convalescent phases of COVID-19 were provided by collaborators in the United States, Italy and Spain. The prospective study material was composed of cDNA or gDNA derived from T cells, B-cell-depleted T cells, or PBMCs. Subjects who had been exposed to COVID-19, were actively infected with it, or had recovered from it provided the deeply sampled blood TCRbeta repertoires that made up the dataset. The repertoires were released in a freely available public database meant as a resource for research on the immune response to SARS-CoV-2. Samples were obtained from the ongoing ImmuneRACE study (first 160 participants) and from about 1,300 subjects provided by 6 global collaborators. The sample metadata nearly always contained a de-identified subject ID, COVID-19 status, age in years and sex. Where available, HLA class I and class II types were obtained from metadata supplied by the sample provider rather than from assay-based typing.

TCRbeta CDR3 regions were amplified from genomic DNA using the immunoSEQ Assay, a bias-controlled multiplex PCR. The original pipeline was this. The number of nucleated cells in each sample was estimated by amplification of reference gene primers within the assay. To quantify the absolute abundance of each unique TCRbeta CDR3 rearrangement, sequence reads were collapsed and filtered. For each sample, productive Simpson clonality was calculated as the square root of Simpson's diversity index over productive rearrangements. TCRdb's version of the immuneACCESS table is confined to in-frame rearrangements and falls short of the full clone set. An unresolved V gene accounts for under half of the shortfall where checked; the remainder is of unknown origin. V and J calls and clone size are those listed in that table; D and trimming were worked out from the DNA. Across this sample there are more than 200,000 clones, with 70% to 90% seen only once. The ten biggest clones cover over 1.1% of the sample.

CDR3 length: 13 amino acids, cysteine to phenylalanine. Of the read, only the CDR3 DNA is kept; its 39 bases are in frame from base 1. CDR1 LNHNV and CDR2 YYDKDF are derived from the germline V gene (reference sequence). V is cut by 3 bases and J by 7 bases, and the space between the germline ends is 12 bases. Points on this clone: Its antigen remains undetermined. No much larger clone exists at a distance of one base, and base qualities are not known.

Whole blood was collected in K2EDTA tubes by collaborating institutions according to the institutions' own protocols. For TCRbeta analysis, collaborators shipped samples in one of three forms: frozen whole blood, isolated PBMCs, or DNA extracted from either of those sample types. The paper's findings and limits, for the study overall: The quantity of clinical and demographic metadata differed by source and by participant and was supplied without curation.

The sequence is built from TRBV15 and TRBJ2-5; the D gene lacks a confident call. The TCR originated in a man of 80 years or more with acute or convalescent COVID-19. The sample consisted of peripheral blood. The CDR3 sequence is CATSRAPPGTQYF. Read as DNA, the sequence is TGTGCCACCAGCAGGGCCCCCCCGGGGACCCAGTACTTC.